This T cell receptor (beta chain) was sequenced for a study of early T cells in non-severe SARS-CoV-2 infection. Overall study: Sequencing of bulk RNA from unsorted whole blood was done, without chain pairing.

Trimming cost V 9 bases and J 4 bases; bases outside gene matches: 9. In germline, CDR1 is MGHDK, CDR2 SYGVNS. The CDR3 loop spans 14 amino acids. This clonotype was seen ten or more times. The antigen remains unidentified. Using its own MiXCR run on the 5' RACE reads, TCRdb lists one record per CDR3 protein. The sample includes 100,000 to 140,000 distinct CDR3 sequences, roughly 10% seen only once; the top ten take roughly 7.5%. Study-wide points: VDJdb matching skewed toward anti-spike CD8 responses, missing private and CD4 specificities.

Sequencing was carried out using whole blood. The sequence was obtained from an adult who was a healthcare worker with PCR-confirmed SARS-CoV-2 infection or an uninfected control (not recorded which). This chain joins TRBV25-1 and TRBJ1-5, with 7 bases identical to TRBD1. CDR3: CARGQEPSNQPQHF. The CDR3 DNA reads TGTGCCAGAGGACAGGAGCCGTCGAATCAGCCCCAGCATTTT.